This TCR beta chain was sequenced for a study of shared clonotypes between healthy human individuals. Whole-study results and caveats: Some naive CD4 clonotypes, around 4.9%, turned up in common across four donors. Some clonotypes were shared by all four sorted-subset donors, while others were not shared. The non-shared ones had lower generation probabilities than the shared ones. At large depth, rarefaction still showed sorted-subset sequencing to be incomplete.

Of note for this clone: Antigen specificity is unknown.

V lost 3 bases to trimming and J lost 1 base, with 6 bases between them. The length of the CDR3 is 13 residues. CDR1 and CDR2 from the germline V gene are SGHVS and FNYEAQ. Terminally differentiated effector memory CD45RA+ cells were left out of the naive CD8 fraction, which was CD45RO-negative and positively selected for CCR7. Sorted-subset replicate PCRs used around 200 ng of genomic DNA. This amount corresponded to about 30,000 T cell genomes. Libraries were prepared by immunoSEQ multiplex PCR; TCRdb keeps only in-frame clonotypes and omits some of them. Seen here are over 2 million clones, less than 95% observed once, and the top ten hold around 1.1%.

The sample comprised naive CD8+ T cells sorted from blood. The chain combines TRBV7-6 with TRBJ1-1, with no clear D. This TCR was recovered from a man aged 18 to 35 in good health. The CDR3 DNA sequence: TGTGCCAGCAGCTTGGACTCGAACACTGAAGCTTTCTTT. It yields the protein CASSLDSNTEAFF.